The TCR beta chain under discussion was sequenced for a study of blood T cell repertoires in COVID-19. Assay used: immunoSEQ multiplex PCR; TCRdb lists only in-frame clones, some missing. The sample lists around 170,000 clones; nearly 80% were seen once. This clone showed up just a few times. CDR1 MNHEY and CDR2 SVGAGI come from the germline V gene. This CDR3 has 15 residues. Trimming removed 7 bases from V and 4 bases from J; junction bases left unmatched: 8. The sequence was collected from a woman of 80 years or more with acute or convalescent COVID-19. Material: peripheral blood. The genes are TRBV6-5 and TRBJ2-2; 8 positions agree with TRBD1. The CDR3 region is CASTGQGAGTGELFF. The CDR3 DNA follows: TGTGCCAGCACTGGGCAGGGGGCGGGCACCGGGGAGCTGTTTTTT.